A single sample is the source of the 16 T cell receptor beta chains below, sequenced in a study of human T cells and chemical hapten exposure. TCRdb independently ran MiXCR on the RACE reads; one entry per CDR3 protein. This sample has about 380,000 distinct CDR3 sequences; less than 6.5% occur once, and the top ten carry approximately 2.4%. As for time point: pre-sensitization, week 0. The treatment was: therapeutic diphenylcyclopropenone sensitization with weekly scalp DPC. The specimen was whole blood, collected in connection with sensitization to the hapten diphenylcyclopropenone (DPC). These receptors all come from a woman aged 50 to 60 with alopecia areata. Some clones in this sample may be carry-over from other donors' samples.

This clonotype occurred a few times. V is TRBV6-6 and J is TRBJ1-3; TRBD1 matches at 9 bases. The V and J ends lost 5 bases and 8 bases, in that order; junction bases with no gene match: 4. Germline V CDR1 and CDR2: MNHNY, SVGAGI (reference sequence). The CDR3 is made up of 13 amino acids. CDR3 in DNA: TGTGCCAGCAGTCCGGGACAGGGAGACACCATATATTTT. Translation: CASSPGQGDTIYF.

This chain uses TRBV7-2 with TRBJ2-3; 11 nucleotides match TRBD2. With 3 bases clipped from V and 4 bases from J, the junction kept 6 bases outside the gene matches. Germline V gene data show CDR1 as SGHTA and CDR2 as FQGNSA. This CDR3 has 16 amino acids. The CDR3 region is CASSFTSGSGADTQYF. The DNA for the CDR3 is TGTGCCAGCAGCTTTACTAGCGGGAGTGGGGCAGATACGCAGTATTTT.

This clonotype was picked up many times. The V and J genes are TRBV29-1 and TRBJ2-1; 9 bases line up with TRBD2. Germline lookup yields CDR1 SQVTM and CDR2 ANQGSEA. Trimming at V came to 7 bases and at J to 5 bases, leaving 9 bases not matched to a gene. CDR3 length equals 14 residues. CDR3 region: CSAWGLANHNEQFF. CDR3 coding DNA: TGCAGCGCCTGGGGACTAGCTAACCACAATGAGCAGTTCTTC.

There are many counts of this clonotype. As DNA, the CDR3 is TGCAGCGTTGAAGGGACTAGCGAGATAGATACGCAGTATTTT. Amino acids: CSVEGTSEIDTQYF. This sequence joins TRBV29-1 and TRBJ2-3; TRBD2 aligns across 9 bases. The CDR3 totals 14 residues. CDR1 is SQVTM, CDR2 ANQGSEA, per germline. The V segment lost 1 base and the J segment 5 bases; nucleotides outside the gene matches: 4.

The table lists this clonotype with many counts. The chain couples TRBV6-6 to TRBJ1-5; no clear D gene. CDR3 length: 15 amino acids. The ends were cut back, 5 bases at V and 3 bases at J, with 14 bases in the middle. CDR1 is MNHNY and CDR2 is SVGAGI in the germline V gene (reference sequence). The CDR3 is CASSPRTSYNQPQHF. Here the CDR3 DNA reads TGTGCCAGCAGTCCCAGGACTTCCTACAATCAGCCCCAGCATTTT.

The V and J genes are TRBV7-2 and TRBJ1-6; D gene uncertain. The CDR3 totals 13 residues. The V end lost 7 bases, the J end lost 9 bases, and 13 bases lay between the germline ends. Germline V gene lookup returns CDR1 SGHTA and CDR2 FQGNSA. CDR3 sequence reads: CASIEGLGSPLHF. The CDR3 nucleotides read TGTGCCAGCATCGAGGGCCTCGGTTCACCCCTCCACTTT.

The table lists this clonotype with a few counts. The chain combines TRBV29-1 with TRBJ2-2, with 9 bases identical to TRBD2. Germline assignment: CDR1 SQVTM and CDR2 ANQGSEA. The CDR3 is 13 amino acids. After removal of 4 bases from V and 5 bases from J, the junction contained 2 bases not matched to a gene. The CDR3 reads CSVGLAGTGELFF. CDR3 in DNA: TGCAGCGTTGGGCTAGCGGGGACCGGGGAGCTGTTTTTT.

V is TRBV20-1 and J is TRBJ2-7; no clear D. V shed 0 bases and J shed 1 base, with 16 bases lying between them. Germline CDR1 reads DFQATT; CDR2 reads SNEGSKA (reference sequence). This CDR3 has 16 residues. The CDR3 reads CSAREVETIGSYEQYF. CDR3 DNA: TGCAGTGCTAGAGAGGTTGAGACCATTGGTTCCTACGAGCAGTACTTC.

This clonotype was recorded many times. The genes are TRBV6-5 and TRBJ1-5; no definite D call. The CDR3 spans 14 residues. V lost 6 bases and J 4 bases, leaving 13 bases between the germline ends. Germline V gene sequence: CDR1 MNHEY, CDR2 SVGAGI. DNA of the CDR3: TGTGCCAGCAGCCCAGAGAGGGCTAATCAGCCCCAGCATTTT. Its protein product is CASSPERANQPQHF.

As concerns this clonotype: This may arise from a read error, as a much more abundant clone is one base away. The rearrangement uses TRBV20-1 and TRBJ1-1, with D perhaps matching TRBD1 (6 bases). Germline values: CDR1 DFQATT, CDR2 SNEGSKA (reference sequence). The CDR3 consists of 16 residues. CDR3 DNA: TGCAGTGCTAGAGATAACCCGACAGGATTGAACACTGGAGCTTTCTTT. This translates into CSARDNPTGLNTGAFF.

This clonotype has at least ten counts. The chain uses TRBV3-1 and TRBJ1-1; D unclear. Trimming removed 1 base at V and 1 base at J, with 4 bases between. The length of the CDR3 is 13 residues. In germline, CDR1 is LGHDT, CDR2 YNNKEL (reference sequence). This chain's CDR3 is CASSQAGNTEAFF. CDR3 DNA sequence: TGTGCCAGCAGCCAAGCGGGGAACACTGAAGCTTTCTTT.

This clonotype occurred many times. This chain connects TRBV4-1 to TRBJ1-5; no firm D call. With 0 bases removed from V and 4 bases from J, the gap between germline ends came to 19 bases. The germline V gene encodes CDR1 MGHRA and CDR2 YSYEKL. This CDR3 contains 18 residues. CDR3 in DNA: TGCGCCAGCAGCCAAGATTGGGTCGGAGGAGCCAAGAATCAGCCCCAGCATTTT. This sequence encodes CASSQDWVGGAKNQPQHF.

Only a few counts were recorded for this clonotype. This chain links TRBV4-1 with TRBJ1-2, with TRBD1 as a possible D gene (5 bases). Germline loops: CDR1 MGHRA, CDR2 YSYEKL. The CDR3 length is 15 residues. V was shortened by 1 base and J by 5 bases, with 14 bases between the two germline ends. As DNA, the CDR3 is TGCGCCAGCAGCCAAGTATCCAGGGAGGGTTATGGCTACACCTTC. As protein: CASSQVSREGYGYTF.

The V call is TRBV20-1, the J call TRBJ1-2, with D maybe TRBD1 (6 bases). Trimming shortened V by 6 bases and J by 4 bases, and 15 bases separated the two germline ends. The CDR3 contains 13 residues. Germline loops: CDR1 DFQATT, CDR2 SNEGSKA (reference sequence). The CDR3 loop is CSAPRQAAYGYTF. CDR3 DNA sequence: TGCAGTGCCCCTAGACAGGCAGCCTATGGCTACACCTTC.

This clonotype has a handful of counts. The V gene is TRBV27, the J gene TRBJ1-2, with D perhaps matching TRBD1 (5 bases). The CDR3 covers 16 residues. Trimming took 4 bases from V and 7 from J, leaving 22 bases between them. CDR1 MNHEY and CDR2 SMNVEV come from the germline V gene (reference sequence). The CDR3: CASSSPTAQGLFGYTF. For the CDR3, the DNA is TGTGCCAGCAGTTCCCCTACCGCCCAGGGACTATTTGGCTACACCTTC.

This clonotype was observed a few times. V and J are TRBV6-5 and TRBJ2-3; tentative D call: TRBD2 (6 bases). Germline values: CDR1 MNHEY, CDR2 SVGAGI. The CDR3 is 15 amino acids. Deletions cut 0 bases from V and 6 bases from J, with 13 bases between. The CDR3 spells CASSYSMGEEDTQYF. The CDR3 nucleotides read TGTGCCAGCAGTTACTCGATGGGGGAGGAGGATACGCAGTATTTT.